These 32 T cell receptor beta chains share one sample of origin, sequenced in a study of T cells after yellow fever vaccination. A single record per CDR3 protein comes from TCRdb applying MiXCR to the 5' RACE reads. The data show hundreds of thousands of distinct CDR3 sequences, 20% to 25% seen once. Sequences were derived from PBMCs, sampled 21 days after the first yellow fever vaccination. All receptors come from a man aged 18 to 35 who received the YFV17D yellow fever vaccine.

This chain links TRBV7-2 with TRBJ1-2, with D uncertain. V gave up 1 base and J gave up 4 bases, with 13 bases separating them. This CDR3 is built from 15 residues. Germline V gene sequence: CDR1 SGHTA, CDR2 FQGNSA. The CDR3 DNA follows: TGTGCCAGCAGCTTAGGTAACAGAGTATTCTATGGCTACACCTTC. Translation: CASSLGNRVFYGYTF.

V is TRBV5-1 and J is TRBJ1-1, with D tentatively TRBD1 (6 bases). Trimming pared 4 bases from V and 2 bases from J, leaving 15 bases between. The CDR3 is made up of 15 amino acids. Germline-derived CDR1 and CDR2 are SGHRS and YFSETQ. The CDR3 bases are TGCGCCAGCAGCGTCTACCTGGGGGGCAACACTGAAGCTTTCTTT. Amino acid sequence: CASSVYLGGNTEAFF.

CDR3 sequence: CASSQQSENSPLHF. The CDR3 DNA sequence: TGTGCCAGCAGCCAACAGTCGGAAAATTCACCCCTCCACTTT. This chain joins TRBV3-1 and TRBJ1-6; no clear D. Germline V CDR1 and CDR2: LGHDT, YNNKEL (reference sequence). The CDR3 covers 14 residues. With 2 bases removed from V and 7 bases from J, the gap between germline ends came to 9 bases.

The CDR3 nucleotides read TGTGCCATCAGTGAAAGCGGGGGGGTCGATGAGCAGTTCTTC. Residues: CAISESGGVDEQFF. The chain employs TRBV10-3 and TRBJ2-1, with 10 bases lining up with TRBD2. V shed 3 bases and J 8 bases; nucleotides not matched to a gene: 4. Germline CDR1 ENHRY, CDR2 SYGVKD. This CDR3 is 14 amino acids long.

This chain links TRBV29-1 with TRBJ1-2, with 10 bases aligning to TRBD1. The CDR3 totals 18 residues. Looked up from germline, CDR1 is SQVTM and CDR2 is ANQGSEA. V shed 3 bases, J shed 7 bases, and the junction held 20 bases outside the gene matches. CDR3 DNA sequence: TGCAGCGTTGATATCGACAGGGGGCGTAACCGGCGCCCGAGTGGCTACACCTTC. This gives the protein CSVDIDRGRNRRPSGYTF.

The J gene is TRBJ1-6, the V gene TRBV6-1, with TRBD1 matching over 8 bases. This CDR3 comprises 15 residues. Germline V lookup: CDR1 MNHNS, CDR2 SASEGT. V gave up 5 bases and J gave up 10 bases; unmatched junction bases: 10. The CDR3 region is CASSPDGQGRSPLHF. The CDR3 DNA follows: TGTGCCAGCAGTCCAGACGGACAGGGTAGATCACCCCTCCACTTT.

This clonotype was seen a few times. This sequence joins TRBV12-3 or TRBV12-4 and TRBJ1-2; a possible D gene is TRBD1 (5 bases). The CDR3 covers 11 residues. V lost 8 bases to trimming and J lost 8 bases, with 12 bases between them. The CDR3: CASEGRSGYTF. In nucleotides, the CDR3 is TGTGCCAGCGAGGGGCGGTCCGGCTACACCTTC.

In its sample, this clonotype was seen a few times. V usage is TRBV15 and J usage is TRBJ2-7; 8 positions agree with TRBD2. CDR1 and CDR2 from the germline V gene are LNHNV and YYDKDF (reference sequence). The CDR3 is made up of 17 amino acids. V lost 3 bases and J lost 4; bases outside the gene matches: 14. CDR3 nucleotide sequence: TGTGCCACCAGCAGCCATGCCCGGTCGCGGGGGGCGTACGAGCAGTACTTC. Translated, it gives CATSSHARSRGAYEQYF.

This clonotype was picked up many times. The CDR3 protein is CASSEAAEVNTEAFF. The CDR3, as DNA: TGTGCCAGCAGTGAAGCTGCTGAGGTGAACACTGAAGCTTTCTTT. The chain employs TRBV2 and TRBJ1-1; the D is unclear. The germline V gene has CDR1 SNHLY and CDR2 FYNNEI. The CDR3 runs 15 residues. With 0 bases removed from V and 0 bases from J, the gap between germline ends came to 8 bases.

This clonotype was seen a handful of times. The V call is TRBV4-2, the J call TRBJ2-4, with 9 nucleotides matching TRBD2. The germline V gene has CDR1 LGHNA and CDR2 YNFKEQ. With V trimmed by 4 bases and J by 6 bases, 10 bases remained unmatched. The CDR3 runs to 16 residues. In DNA, the CDR3 is TGTGCCAGCAGCCGCATTCAGCGGGGGGCGGGAAACATTCAGTACTTC. This codes for CASSRIQRGAGNIQYF.

The chain couples TRBV14 to TRBJ1-1, with D tentatively TRBD1 (6 bases). Germline loops: CDR1 SGHDN, CDR2 FVKESK. V lost 0 bases and J lost 8, with 16 bases in between. This CDR3 spans 15 amino acids. CDR3 nucleotide sequence: TGTGCCAGCAGCCAAGAAAGCGACTGGACAGCCGAAGCTTTCTTT. It is translated as CASSQESDWTAEAFF.

In its sample, this clonotype was seen a few times. The rearrangement links TRBV6-1 to TRBJ2-5; 10 bases match TRBD2. The V segment lost 4 bases and the J segment 2 bases; nucleotides outside the gene matches: 7. Germline CDR1 reads MNHNS; CDR2 reads SASEGT. CDR3 size: 16 residues. The CDR3 loop reads CASSGVLAGLQETQYF. CDR3 bases: TGTGCCAGCAGTGGGGTACTAGCGGGATTGCAAGAGACCCAGTACTTC.

The chain recombines TRBV6-5 with TRBJ2-6; D gene uncertain. CDR3 size: 17 residues. Trimming stripped 0 bases from V and 3 bases from J, with 12 bases between. Per germline, CDR1 MNHEY and CDR2 SVGAGI. DNA of the CDR3: TGTGCCAGCAGTTACTCGGAGAGCTTGGGTGGGGCCAACGTCCTGACTTTC. Its protein product is CASSYSESLGGANVLTF.

The CDR3 DNA sequence: TGCAGTGCTAGGAGTGGCCAAGAGACCCAGTACTTC. This translates into CSARSGQETQYF. The rearrangement joins TRBV20-1 to TRBJ2-5; D unclear. The length of the CDR3 is 12 residues. Germline values: CDR1 DFQATT, CDR2 SNEGSKA (reference sequence). V was clipped by 3 bases and J by 1 base, with 6 bases between them.

This clonotype appeared many times. V and J are TRBV28 and TRBJ2-2; 8 positions match TRBD1. This CDR3 region has 13 residues. J lost 3 bases, V lost 10 bases, and 4 bases had no gene match. Germline assignment: CDR1 MDHEN and CDR2 SYDVKM. The CDR3 DNA follows: TGTGCCACCATACAGGGGGACACCGGGGAGCTGTTTTTT. This sequence encodes CATIQGDTGELFF.

The sample holds a few counts of this clonotype. The V gene is TRBV10-3, the J gene TRBJ1-2; D remains unclear. CDR1 is ENHRY and CDR2 is SYGVKD in the germline V gene. Trimming cost V 4 bases and J 0 bases, with 12 bases left between them. This CDR3 has 15 amino acids. The CDR3 DNA is TGTGCCATCAGTGCGGCGAGGGAAGCTAACTATGGCTACACCTTC. Amino acids: CAISAAREANYGYTF.

This clonotype was seen a few times. The chain is built from TRBV5-1 and TRBJ2-3; D is unclear. Deletions cut 1 base from V and 0 bases from J, with 9 bases between. Germline CDR1 SGHRS, CDR2 YFSETQ. This CDR3 contains 15 residues. DNA of the CDR3: TGCGCCAGCAGCTTGTTTTTAGTTAGCACAGATACGCAGTATTTT. Protein product: CASSLFLVSTDTQYF. The complete variable domain, with remaining parts taken from reference TRBV5-1 and TRBJ2-3, reads KAGVTQTPRYLIKTRGQQVTLSCSPISGHRSVSWYQQTPGQGLQFLFEYFSETQRNKGNFPGRFSGRQFSNSRSEMNVSTLELGDSALYLCASSLFLVSTDTQYFGPGTRLTVL.

V and J are TRBV10-3 and TRBJ2-1; no reliable D call. Trimming took off 10 bases at V and 2 bases at J, with 12 bases between the two ends. CDR3 length equals 13 residues. Per the germline V gene, CDR1 is ENHRY and CDR2 is SYGVKD. The CDR3: CATLTPPYNEQFF. As DNA, the CDR3 is TGTGCCACCTTAACCCCGCCCTACAATGAGCAGTTCTTC.

This clonotype was detected only a few times. V is TRBV24-1 and J is TRBJ2-3, with D perhaps TRBD1 (6 bases). Trimming stripped 8 bases from V and 1 base from J, with 18 bases between. The CDR3 has 16 amino acids. Germline lookup yields CDR1 KGHDR and CDR2 SFDVKD. The CDR3 sequence is CATIRIGGSGTDTQYF. The CDR3 DNA is TGTGCCACCATAAGGATAGGGGGATCTGGCACAGATACGCAGTATTTT.

CDR3 DNA sequence: TGTGCCAGCACCAACGGGGGGGGGCAGCACGGAGATACGCAGTATTTT. Encoded protein: CASTNGGGQHGDTQYF. The gene calls are TRBV6-1 and TRBJ2-3, with TRBD2 matching 8 bases. The V segment lost 7 bases and the J segment 5 bases; nucleotides outside the gene matches: 14. This CDR3 contains 16 residues. The germline V gene has CDR1 MNHNS and CDR2 SASEGT.

This clonotype was counted between two and nine times. V and J are TRBV19 and TRBJ1-5, with D possibly being TRBD1 (5 bases). Trimming took off 1 base at V and 6 bases at J, with 13 bases between the two ends. Germline CDR1 is LNHDA and CDR2 is SQIVND (reference sequence). The CDR3 contains 15 residues. CDR3 sequence: CASSIGKGYRQPQHF. Written as DNA, the CDR3 is TGTGCCAGTAGTATAGGGAAGGGGTACCGTCAGCCCCAGCATTTT. The whole variable domain, remainder taken from reference TRBV19 and TRBJ1-5, is DGGITQSPKYLFRKEGQNVTLSCEQNLNHDAMYWYRQDPGQGLRLIYYSQIVNDFQKGDIAEGYSVSREKKESFPLTVTSAQKNPTAFYLCASSIGKGYRQPQHFGDGTRLSIL.

About this clonotype itself: A much larger clone differs by one base, so this may be a read error. This CDR3 is CASSLNMNTGELFF. CDR3 in DNA: TGTGCCAGCAGCTTAAACATGAACACCGGGGAGCTGTTTTTT. The chain joins TRBV7-3 to TRBJ2-2; no reliable D call. This CDR3 has 14 amino acids. V was clipped by 1 base and J by 1 base, with 4 bases between them. The V gene's germline CDR1 is SGHTA and CDR2 FQGTGA.

This clonotype was counted between two and nine times. The V gene is TRBV20-1, the J gene TRBJ2-3, with 14 bases identical to TRBD2. The CDR3 is 15 amino acids. V shed 5 bases and J 6 bases; nucleotides not matched to a gene: 7. CDR1 and CDR2 (germline): DFQATT, SNEGSKA (reference sequence). The CDR3 loop reads CSAPGTSGGLDTQYF. DNA for the CDR3: TGCAGTGCTCCAGGGACTAGCGGGGGACTGGATACGCAGTATTTT.

This chain uses TRBV6-6 with TRBJ1-2; TRBD1 might be the D (6 bases). With 5 bases removed from V and 8 bases from J, the gap between germline ends came to 12 bases. This CDR3 region has 12 residues. CDR1 and CDR2 from the germline V gene are MNHNY and SVGAGI (reference sequence). CDR3 in amino acids: CASSTAGVGYTF. DNA of the CDR3: TGTGCCAGCAGTACGGCAGGGGTCGGCTACACCTTC.

This clonotype was counted between two and nine times. In nucleotides, the CDR3 is TGTGCCAGCAGCGCCTGGGGGAAGGGCCCTCAGCCCCAGCATTTT. Protein: CASSAWGKGPQPQHF. The chain carries TRBV11-2 and TRBJ1-5; D may be TRBD1 (5 bases). The V gene's germline CDR1 is SGHAT and CDR2 FQNNGV. The CDR3 totals 15 residues. Trimming pared 5 bases from V and 6 bases from J, leaving 17 bases between.

This chain connects TRBV12-3 or TRBV12-4 to TRBJ2-2; maybe TRBD1 (5 bases). The CDR3 has 14 residues. V lost 3 bases and J 6 bases, leaving 11 bases between the germline ends. The CDR3 DNA is TGTGCCAGCAGTTTTGACGGACATTCCGGGGAGCTGTTTTTT. This gives the protein CASSFDGHSGELFF.

V gene TRBV29-1 combines with J gene TRBJ2-5; D is possibly TRBD2 (5 bases). The germline CDR1 and CDR2 sequences are SQVTM and ANQGSEA. V shed 4 bases and J shed 3 bases, with 9 bases lying between them. The CDR3 loop spans 12 amino acids. The CDR3 protein is CSVAHGKETQYF. The CDR3 DNA sequence: TGCAGCGTTGCCCACGGGAAAGAGACCCAGTACTTC.

Many counts were recorded for this clonotype. The chain joins TRBV7-2 to TRBJ1-5, with D perhaps matching TRBD1 (6 bases). This CDR3 comprises 16 residues. Trimming removed 1 base at V and 1 base at J, with 11 bases between. Germline values: CDR1 SGHTA, CDR2 FQGNSA. The CDR3 is CASSLGGGRSNQPQHF. The CDR3 DNA reads as TGTGCCAGCAGCTTAGGTGGGGGGCGAAGCAATCAGCCCCAGCATTTT.

This clonotype has a handful of counts. The chain links TRBV3-1 to TRBJ2-7, with 7 bases that match TRBD2. Germline V gene sequence: CDR1 LGHDT, CDR2 YNNKEL (reference sequence). CDR3 length: 12 residues. V shed 4 bases, J shed 7 bases, and the junction held 4 bases outside the gene matches. The CDR3 loop is CASSPEGGEQYF. CDR3 sequence (DNA): TGTGCCAGCAGCCCCGAGGGAGGGGAGCAGTACTTC.

This clonotype came up a few times. This sequence joins TRBV5-4 and TRBJ2-1; no definite D call. V shed 6 bases and J shed 10 bases, with 11 bases lying between them. Germline lookup yields CDR1 SGHNT and CDR2 YYREEE (reference sequence). The CDR3 contains 11 residues. The CDR3 is CASITMGEQFF. The CDR3 region has the DNA TGTGCCAGCATCACTATGGGCGAGCAGTTCTTC.

This clonotype was detected a few times. The chain recombines TRBV18 with TRBJ1-6; maybe TRBD1 (6 bases). Deletions cut 2 bases from V and 8 bases from J, with 19 bases between. CDR1 and CDR2 (germline): KGHSH, LQKENI. The CDR3 spans 17 residues. Here the CDR3 reads CASSPGGSGGMDSPLHF. The CDR3 DNA reads TGTGCCAGCTCACCAGGGGGGTCCGGGGGCATGGATTCACCCCTCCACTTT.

The chain recombines TRBV20-1 with TRBJ2-1; D is unclear. The CDR3 covers 14 residues. CDR1 DFQATT and CDR2 SNEGSKA come from the germline V gene (reference sequence). V lost 2 bases, J lost 0 bases, and 8 bases lay in between. CDR3 loop: CSARQLSSYNEQFF. CDR3 coding DNA: TGCAGTGCTAGACAGTTAAGCTCCTACAATGAGCAGTTCTTC.